This TCR beta chain stems from a study of CD8 T cells in ankylosing spondylitis. Study results and limitations: Reactive arthritis synovial fluid and blood were previously reported to contain some motif variants.

There are 13 residues in the CDR3. Germline V lookup: CDR1 DFQATT, CDR2 SNEGSKA (reference sequence). V dropped 3 bases and J dropped 3 bases, with 9 bases sitting between them. This clonotype was seen at least ten times. Its antigen is currently unknown. TCRdb fed the 5' RACE reads into MiXCR, producing one record per CDR3 protein. The sample carries about 240,000 distinct CDR3 sequences, approximately 9% recorded once. The sequenced sample was blood, either unsorted or a sorted T cell fraction (not recorded which). This TCR came from a male donor with ankylosing spondylitis or in good health (not recorded which). The chain employs TRBV20-1 and TRBJ1-5; D is uncertain. The CDR3 DNA sequence: TGCAGTGCTAGTAGGTGGAACAATCAGCCCCAGCATTTT. Amino acid sequence: CSASRWNNQPQHF.